This TCR beta chain was captured in a study of blood T cell repertoires in COVID-19. Study at large: COVID-19 samples collected from the United States, Italy and Spain covered acute and convalescent phases.

CDR1 and CDR2 from the germline V gene are SGHTA and FQGNSA. The V segment lost 5 bases and the J segment 6 bases; nucleotides outside the gene matches: 8. The CDR3 is 16 residues long. In the source study's methods: Reference gene primers were amplified, and this amplification served to estimate nucleated cell counts. TCRdb's table, derived via immunoSEQ multiplex PCR, lists solely in-frame clones and lacks some. V, J and clone size derive from that table, while D and trimming were established from the DNA sequence. The sample holds under 45,000 clones; around four fifths are singletons and the top ten take over 40%.

The receptor comes from a human donor in a cohort sampled during active COVID-19. The sequenced sample consisted of peripheral blood. The rearrangement joins TRBV7-2 to TRBJ2-1; 12 bases align to TRBD2. CDR3 in DNA: TGTGCCAGCAGCACCTGGACTAGCGGGGTTTCCAATGAGCAGTTCTTC. Amino acids: CASSTWTSGVSNEQFF.